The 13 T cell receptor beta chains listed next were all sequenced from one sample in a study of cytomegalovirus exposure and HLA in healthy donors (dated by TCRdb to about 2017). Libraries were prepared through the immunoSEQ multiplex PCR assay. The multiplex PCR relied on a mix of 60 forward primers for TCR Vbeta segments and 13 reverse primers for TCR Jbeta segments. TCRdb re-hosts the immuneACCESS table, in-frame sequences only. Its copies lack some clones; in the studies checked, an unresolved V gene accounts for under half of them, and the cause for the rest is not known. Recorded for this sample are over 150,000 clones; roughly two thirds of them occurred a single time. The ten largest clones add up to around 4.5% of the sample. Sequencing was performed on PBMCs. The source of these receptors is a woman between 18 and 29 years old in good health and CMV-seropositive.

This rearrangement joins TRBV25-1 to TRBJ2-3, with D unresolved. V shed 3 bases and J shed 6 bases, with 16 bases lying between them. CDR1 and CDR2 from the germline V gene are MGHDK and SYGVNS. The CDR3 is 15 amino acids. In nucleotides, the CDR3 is TGTGCCAGCAGTGATCCCGGTCGCCTGAGGGATACGCAGTATTTT. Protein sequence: CASSDPGRLRDTQYF.

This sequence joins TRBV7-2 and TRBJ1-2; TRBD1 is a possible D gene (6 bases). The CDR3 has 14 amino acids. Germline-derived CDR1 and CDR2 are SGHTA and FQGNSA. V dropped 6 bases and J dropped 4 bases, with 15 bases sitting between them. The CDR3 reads CASSSQGPSYGYTF. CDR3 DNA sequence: TGTGCCAGCAGTTCTCAGGGGCCGAGCTATGGCTACACCTTC. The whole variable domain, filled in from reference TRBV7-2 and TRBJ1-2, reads GAGVSQSPSNKVTEKGKDVELRCDPISGHTALYWYRQSLGQGLEFLIYFQGNSAPDKSGLPSDRFSAERTGGSVSTLTIQRTQQEDSAVYLCASSSQGPSYGYTFGSGTRLTVV.

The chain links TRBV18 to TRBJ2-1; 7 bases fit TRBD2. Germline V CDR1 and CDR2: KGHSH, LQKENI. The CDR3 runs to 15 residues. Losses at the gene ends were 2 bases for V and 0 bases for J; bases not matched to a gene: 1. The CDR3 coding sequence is TGTGCCAGCTCACCAACGGGGGGCTCCTACAATGAGCAGTTCTTC. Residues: CASSPTGGSYNEQFF.

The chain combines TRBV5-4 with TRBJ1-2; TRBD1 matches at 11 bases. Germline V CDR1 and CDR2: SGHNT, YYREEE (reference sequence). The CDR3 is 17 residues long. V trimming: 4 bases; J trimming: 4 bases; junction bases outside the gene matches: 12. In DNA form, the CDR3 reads TGTGCCAGCAGCCCCGGACAGGGGGCAAGCGGCGGCTATGGCTACACCTTC. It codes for CASSPGQGASGGYGYTF.

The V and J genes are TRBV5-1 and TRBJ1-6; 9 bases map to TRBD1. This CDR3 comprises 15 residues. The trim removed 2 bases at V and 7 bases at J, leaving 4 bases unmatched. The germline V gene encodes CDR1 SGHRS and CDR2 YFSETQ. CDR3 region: CASSFSTGGNSPLHF. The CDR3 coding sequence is TGCGCCAGCAGCTTTTCGACAGGGGGGAATTCACCCCTCCACTTT.

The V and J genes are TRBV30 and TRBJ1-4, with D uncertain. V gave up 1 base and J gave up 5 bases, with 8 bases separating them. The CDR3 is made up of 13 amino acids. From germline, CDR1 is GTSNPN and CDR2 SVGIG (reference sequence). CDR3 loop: CAWSALSNEKLFF. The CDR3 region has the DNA TGTGCCTGGAGTGCCCTGTCGAATGAAAAACTGTTTTTT.

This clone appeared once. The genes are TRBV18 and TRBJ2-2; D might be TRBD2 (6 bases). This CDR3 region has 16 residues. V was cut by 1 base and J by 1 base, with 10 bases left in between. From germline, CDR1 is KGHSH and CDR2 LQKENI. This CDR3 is CASSPLDGGNTGELFF. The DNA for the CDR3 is TGTGCCAGCTCACCACTGGACGGGGGGAACACCGGGGAGCTGTTTTTT.

In DNA, the CDR3 is TGCGCCAGCAGCCAAACGAGGACAGGAGAGAACACTGAAGCTTTCTTT. This codes for CASSQTRTGENTEAFF. This chain uses TRBV4-1 with TRBJ1-1, with 7 bases that match TRBD1. The CDR3 is 16 residues long. CDR1 and CDR2 from the germline V gene are MGHRA and YSYEKL. The trim removed 2 bases at V and 1 base at J, leaving 7 bases unmatched.

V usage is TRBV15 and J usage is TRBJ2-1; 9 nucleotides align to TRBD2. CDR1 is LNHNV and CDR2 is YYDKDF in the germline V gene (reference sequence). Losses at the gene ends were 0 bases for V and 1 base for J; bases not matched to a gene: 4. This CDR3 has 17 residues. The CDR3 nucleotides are TGTGCCACCAGCAGAGATGGCAGCGGGAGGTCCTACAATGAGCAGTTCTTC. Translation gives CATSRDGSGRSYNEQFF.

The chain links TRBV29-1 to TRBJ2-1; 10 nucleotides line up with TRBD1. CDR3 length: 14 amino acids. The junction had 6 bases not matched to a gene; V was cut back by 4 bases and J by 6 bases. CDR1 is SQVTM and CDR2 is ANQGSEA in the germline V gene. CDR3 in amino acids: CSVVQWTGGNEQFF. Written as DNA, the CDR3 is TGCAGCGTTGTTCAATGGACAGGGGGCAATGAGCAGTTCTTC.

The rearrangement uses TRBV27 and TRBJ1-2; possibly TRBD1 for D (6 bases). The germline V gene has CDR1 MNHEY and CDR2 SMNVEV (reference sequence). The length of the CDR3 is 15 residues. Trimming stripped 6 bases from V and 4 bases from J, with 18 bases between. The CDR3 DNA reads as TGTGCCAGCAGCCCTACAGGGTTTGCCCTCTATGGCTACACCTTC. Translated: CASSPTGFALYGYTF.

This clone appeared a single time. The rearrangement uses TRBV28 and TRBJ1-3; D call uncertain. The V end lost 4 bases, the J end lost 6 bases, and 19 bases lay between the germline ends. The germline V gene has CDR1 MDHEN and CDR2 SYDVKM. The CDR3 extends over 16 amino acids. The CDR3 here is CASSSRRLLSKNTIYF. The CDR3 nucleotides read TGTGCCAGCAGTTCCCGCCGACTCCTTTCAAAAAACACCATATATTTT.

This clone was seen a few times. Here the CDR3 DNA reads TGTGCCAGTAGTATGCAGGCCTCCTACGAGCAGTACTTC. Amino acid sequence: CASSMQASYEQYF. The chain uses TRBV19 and TRBJ2-7; D not certain. Germline values: CDR1 LNHDA, CDR2 SQIVND (reference sequence). CDR3 length: 13 amino acids. Trimming left V 3 bases short and J 0 bases short, with 6 bases between.